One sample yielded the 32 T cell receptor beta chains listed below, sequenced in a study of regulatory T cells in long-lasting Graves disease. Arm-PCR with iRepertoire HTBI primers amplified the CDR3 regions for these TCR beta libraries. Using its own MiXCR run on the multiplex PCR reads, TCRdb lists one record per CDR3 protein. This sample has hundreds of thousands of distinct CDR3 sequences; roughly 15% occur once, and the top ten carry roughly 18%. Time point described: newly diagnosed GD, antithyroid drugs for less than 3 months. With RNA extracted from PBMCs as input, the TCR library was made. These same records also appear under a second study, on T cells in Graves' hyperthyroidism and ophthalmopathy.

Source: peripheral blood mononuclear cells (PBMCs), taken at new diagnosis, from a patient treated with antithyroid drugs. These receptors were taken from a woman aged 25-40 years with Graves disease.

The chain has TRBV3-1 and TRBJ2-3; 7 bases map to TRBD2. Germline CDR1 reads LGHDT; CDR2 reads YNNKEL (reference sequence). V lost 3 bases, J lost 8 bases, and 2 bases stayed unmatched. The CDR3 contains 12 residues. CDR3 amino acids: CASSQPSGTQYF. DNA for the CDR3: TGTGCCAGCAGCCAGCCTAGCGGTACGCAGTATTTT.

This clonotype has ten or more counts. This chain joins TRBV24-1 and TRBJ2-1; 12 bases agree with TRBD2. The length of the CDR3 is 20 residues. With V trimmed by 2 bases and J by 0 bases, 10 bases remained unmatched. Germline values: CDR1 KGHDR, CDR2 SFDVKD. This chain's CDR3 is CATSDSRLAGVFLSYNEQFF. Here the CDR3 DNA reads TGTGCCACCAGTGATTCCCGACTAGCGGGAGTGTTTCTCTCCTACAATGAGCAGTTCTTC.

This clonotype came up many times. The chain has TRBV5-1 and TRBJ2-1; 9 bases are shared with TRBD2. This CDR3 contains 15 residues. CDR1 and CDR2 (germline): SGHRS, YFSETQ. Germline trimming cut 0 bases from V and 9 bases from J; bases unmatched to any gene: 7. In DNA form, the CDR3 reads TGCGCCAGCAGCTTGGGAGCGGGAGGCTATACTGAGCAGTTCTTC. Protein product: CASSLGAGGYTEQFF. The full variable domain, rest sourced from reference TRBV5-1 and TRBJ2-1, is KAGVTQTPRYLIKTRGQQVTLSCSPISGHRSVSWYQQTPGQGLQFLFEYFSETQRNKGNFPGRFSGRQFSNSRSEMNVSTLELGDSALYLCASSLGAGGYTEQFFGPGTRLTVL.

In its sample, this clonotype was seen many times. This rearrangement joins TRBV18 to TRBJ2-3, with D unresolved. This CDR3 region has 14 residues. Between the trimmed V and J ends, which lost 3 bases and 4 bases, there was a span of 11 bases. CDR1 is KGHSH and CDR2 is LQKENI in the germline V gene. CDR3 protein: CASSPPGQADTQYF. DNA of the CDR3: TGTGCCAGCTCACCCCCTGGGCAGGCAGATACGCAGTATTTT. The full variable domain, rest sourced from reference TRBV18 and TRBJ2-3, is NAGVMQNPRHLVRRRGQEARLRCSPMKGHSHVYWYRQLPEEGLKFMVYLQKENIIDESGMPKERFSAEFPKEGPSILRIQQVVRGDSAAYFCASSPPGQADTQYFGPGTRLTVL.

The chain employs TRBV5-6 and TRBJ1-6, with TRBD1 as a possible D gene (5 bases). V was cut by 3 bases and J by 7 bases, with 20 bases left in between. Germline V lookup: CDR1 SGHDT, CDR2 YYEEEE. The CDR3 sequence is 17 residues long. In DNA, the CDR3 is TGTGCCAGCAGCTCCGCCAGGGACCAGGGATGGAATTCACCCCTCCACTTT. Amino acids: CASSSARDQGWNSPLHF.

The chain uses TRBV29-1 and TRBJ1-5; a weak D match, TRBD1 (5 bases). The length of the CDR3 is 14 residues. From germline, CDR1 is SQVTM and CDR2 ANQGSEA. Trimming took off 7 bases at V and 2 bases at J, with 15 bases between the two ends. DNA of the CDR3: TGCAGCGCCGGCGGGGGGTCCGGCAATCAGCCCCAGCATTTT. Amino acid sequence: CSAGGGSGNQPQHF.

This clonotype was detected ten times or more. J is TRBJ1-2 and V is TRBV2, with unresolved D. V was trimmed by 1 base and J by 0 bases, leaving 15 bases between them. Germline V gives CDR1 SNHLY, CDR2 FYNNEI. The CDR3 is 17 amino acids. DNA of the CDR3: TGTGCCAGCAGTGAAGTCCCGGAACAATCGGCTAACTATGGCTACACCTTC. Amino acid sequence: CASSEVPEQSANYGYTF. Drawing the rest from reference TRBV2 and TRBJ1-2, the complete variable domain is EPEVTQTPSHQVTQMGQEVILRCVPISNHLYFYWYRQILGQKVEFLVSFYNNEISEKSEIFDDQFSVERPDGSNFTLKIRSTKLEDSAMYFCASSEVPEQSANYGYTFGSGTRLTVV.

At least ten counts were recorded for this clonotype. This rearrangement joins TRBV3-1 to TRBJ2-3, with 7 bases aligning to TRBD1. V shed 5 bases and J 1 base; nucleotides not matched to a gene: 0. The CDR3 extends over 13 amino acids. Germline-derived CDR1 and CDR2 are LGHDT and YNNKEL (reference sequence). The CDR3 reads CASSTGGTDTQYF. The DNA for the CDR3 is TGTGCCAGCAGCACAGGGGGCACAGATACGCAGTATTTT.

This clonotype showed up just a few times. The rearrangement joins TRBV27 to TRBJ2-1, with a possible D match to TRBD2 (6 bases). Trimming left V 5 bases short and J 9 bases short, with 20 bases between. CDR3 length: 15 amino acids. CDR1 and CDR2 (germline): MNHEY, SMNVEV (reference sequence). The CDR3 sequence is CASSPQGRKEGEQFF. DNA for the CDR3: TGTGCCAGCAGTCCCCAGGGACGAAAGGAGGGTGAGCAGTTCTTC.

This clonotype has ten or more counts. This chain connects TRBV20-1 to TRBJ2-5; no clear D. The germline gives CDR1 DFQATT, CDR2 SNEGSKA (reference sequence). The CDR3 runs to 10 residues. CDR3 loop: CRASGQTQYF. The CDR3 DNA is TGCAGGGCCAGTGGGCAGACCCAGTACTTC.

The CDR3 DNA follows: TGCAGTGCTAGTGGGACAGGGGGCTCTGGAAACACCATATATTTT. Protein: CSASGTGGSGNTIYF. The V and J genes are TRBV20-1 and TRBJ1-3, with TRBD1 matching 11 bases. The CDR3 length is 15 residues. Per germline, CDR1 DFQATT and CDR2 SNEGSKA (reference sequence). The V gene end was trimmed by 3 bases and the J gene end by 0 bases; junction bases not matched to a gene: 1.

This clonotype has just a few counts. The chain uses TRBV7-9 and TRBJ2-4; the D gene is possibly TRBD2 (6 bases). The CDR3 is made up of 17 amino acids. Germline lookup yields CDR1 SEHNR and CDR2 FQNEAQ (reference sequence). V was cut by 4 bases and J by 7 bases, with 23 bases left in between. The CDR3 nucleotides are TGTGCCAGCAGCTCGACCCCGGGACGGACTGCGGGGAACATTCAGTACTTC. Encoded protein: CASSSTPGRTAGNIQYF.

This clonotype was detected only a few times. CDR3 amino acids: CASSFNSGTAYEQYF. The DNA of the CDR3 is TGTGCCAGCAGCTTTAATTCGGGAACGGCCTACGAGCAGTACTTC. This rearrangement joins TRBV11-2 to TRBJ2-7; a weak D match, TRBD2 (5 bases). The CDR3 totals 15 residues. Germline CDR1 and CDR2: SGHAT and FQNNGV. V lost 3 bases and J lost 2, with 14 bases in between. Looking up the rest from reference TRBV11-2 and TRBJ2-7 gives the full variable domain: EAGVAQSPRYKIIEKRQSVAFWCNPISGHATLYWYQQILGQGPKLLIQFQNNGVVDDSQLPKDRFSAERLKGVDSTLKIQPAKLEDSAVYLCASSFNSGTAYEQYFGPGTRLTVT.

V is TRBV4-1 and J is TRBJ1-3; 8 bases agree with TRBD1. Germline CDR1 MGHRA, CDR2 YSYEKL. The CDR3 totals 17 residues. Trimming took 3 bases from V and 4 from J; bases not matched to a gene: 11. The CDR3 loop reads CASSHYNDRGSGNTIYF. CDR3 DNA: TGCGCCAGCAGCCACTACAACGACAGGGGATCAGGAAACACCATATATTTT.

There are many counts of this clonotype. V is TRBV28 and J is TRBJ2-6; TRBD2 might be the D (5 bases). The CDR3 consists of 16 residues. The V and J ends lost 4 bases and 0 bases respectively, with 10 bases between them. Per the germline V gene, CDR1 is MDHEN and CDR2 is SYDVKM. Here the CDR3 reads CASSSRGDSGANVLTF. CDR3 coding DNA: TGTGCCAGCAGTTCCCGGGGTGACTCTGGGGCCAACGTCCTGACTTTC.

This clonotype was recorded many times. CDR3 sequence (DNA): TGTGCCAGCAGCCGCGGGTCCTACGAGCAGTACTTC. It translates to CASSRGSYEQYF. This chain connects TRBV28 to TRBJ2-7, with D perhaps TRBD2 (5 bases). V was clipped by 6 bases and J by 1 base, with 7 bases between them. The CDR3 runs to 12 residues. CDR1 MDHEN and CDR2 SYDVKM come from the germline V gene.

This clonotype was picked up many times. The CDR3 sequence is CSATGANSPLHF. The DNA for the CDR3 is TGCAGTGCCACAGGGGCCAATTCACCCCTCCACTTT. The rearrangement uses TRBV20-1 and TRBJ1-6; 7 bases agree with TRBD1. The CDR3 is 12 residues long. Germline-derived CDR1 and CDR2 are DFQATT and SNEGSKA (reference sequence). V shed 6 bases and J 7 bases; nucleotides not matched to a gene: 3.

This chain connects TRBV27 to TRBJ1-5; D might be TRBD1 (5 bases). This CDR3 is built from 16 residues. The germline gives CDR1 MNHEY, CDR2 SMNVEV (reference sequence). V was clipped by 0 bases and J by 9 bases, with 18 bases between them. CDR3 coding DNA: TGTGCCAGCAGTTTATCGTACCAGGGACTATTTCCGCCCCAGCATTTT. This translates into CASSLSYQGLFPPQHF.

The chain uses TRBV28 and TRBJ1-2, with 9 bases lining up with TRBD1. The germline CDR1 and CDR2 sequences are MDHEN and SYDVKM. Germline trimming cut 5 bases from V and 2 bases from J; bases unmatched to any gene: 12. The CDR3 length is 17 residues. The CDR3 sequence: CASSQTGTGMWNYGYTF. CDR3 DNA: TGTGCCAGCAGTCAAACCGGGACAGGGATGTGGAACTATGGCTACACCTTC.

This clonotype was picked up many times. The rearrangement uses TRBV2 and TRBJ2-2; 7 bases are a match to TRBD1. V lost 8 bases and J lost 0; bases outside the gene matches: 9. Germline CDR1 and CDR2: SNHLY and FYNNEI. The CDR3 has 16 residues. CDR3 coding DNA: TGTGCCAGCTACCCTACGACAGGGACGAACACCGGGGAGCTGTTTTTT. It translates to CASYPTTGTNTGELFF.

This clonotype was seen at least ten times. This CDR3 is CASSYGGTGELFF. The CDR3, as DNA: TGTGCCAGCAGTTATGGTGGCACCGGGGAGCTGTTTTTT. The chain links TRBV6-9 to TRBJ2-2; no reliable D call. The CDR3 runs 13 residues. Germline V gene data show CDR1 as MNHGY and CDR2 as SVAAGI. V lost 2 bases and J lost 4, with 5 bases in between.

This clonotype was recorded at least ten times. The chain's CDR3 is CSALRTISTEAFF. The CDR3 coding sequence is TGCAGTGCTCTCAGAACCATAAGTACTGAAGCTTTCTTT. This sequence joins TRBV20-1 and TRBJ1-1; no reliable D call. The CDR3 length is 13 residues. Per the germline V gene, CDR1 is DFQATT and CDR2 is SNEGSKA (reference sequence). Trimming shortened V by 5 bases and J by 5 bases, and 15 bases separated the two germline ends.

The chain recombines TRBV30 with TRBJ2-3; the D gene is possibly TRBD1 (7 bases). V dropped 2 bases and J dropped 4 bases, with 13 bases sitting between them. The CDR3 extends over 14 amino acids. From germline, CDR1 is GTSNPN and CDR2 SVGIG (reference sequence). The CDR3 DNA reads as TGTGCCTGGAGTCAGGGGGGCTATTCAGATACGCAGTATTTT. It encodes CAWSQGGYSDTQYF.

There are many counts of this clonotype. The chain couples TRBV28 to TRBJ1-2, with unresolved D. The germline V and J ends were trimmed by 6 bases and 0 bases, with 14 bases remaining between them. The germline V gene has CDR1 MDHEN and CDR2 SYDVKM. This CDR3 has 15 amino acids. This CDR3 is CASSSRTESNYGYTF. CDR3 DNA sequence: TGTGCCAGCAGCAGTAGGACGGAGTCTAACTATGGCTACACCTTC.

CDR3 in amino acids: CAWRGRRDSKETQYF. CDR3 sequence (DNA): TGTGCCTGGAGGGGCCGCCGGGACAGCAAAGAGACCCAGTACTTC. The rearrangement uses TRBV30 and TRBJ2-1; 7 positions match TRBD1. The last part of the DNA fits TRBJ2-5 better; the J call may be wrong. Germline V lookup: CDR1 GTSNPN, CDR2 SVGIG (reference sequence). CDR3 size: 15 residues.

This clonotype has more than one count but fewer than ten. DNA for the CDR3: TGTGCCAGCAGTTTCTACGGGACAGGGTTGGCCCTCCACTTT. Translating gives CASSFYGTGLALHF. The rearrangement joins TRBV27 to TRBJ1-6; 9 bases are shared with TRBD1. There are 14 residues in the CDR3. V trimming: 3 bases; J trimming: 14 bases; junction bases outside the gene matches: 8. Germline V gives CDR1 MNHEY, CDR2 SMNVEV (reference sequence).

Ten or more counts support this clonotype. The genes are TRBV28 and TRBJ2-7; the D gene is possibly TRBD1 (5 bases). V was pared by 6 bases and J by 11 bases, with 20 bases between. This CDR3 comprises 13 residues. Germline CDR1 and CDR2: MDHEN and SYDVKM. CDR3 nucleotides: TGTGCCAGCAGGGAAGGACATCTCAATGAGGAGTACTTC. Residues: CASREGHLNEEYF.

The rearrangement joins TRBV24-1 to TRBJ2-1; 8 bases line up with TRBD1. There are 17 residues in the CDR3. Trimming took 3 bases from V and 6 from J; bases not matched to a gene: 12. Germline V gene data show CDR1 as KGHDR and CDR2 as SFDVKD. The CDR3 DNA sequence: TGTGCCACCAGTGATCTGGACAGGGCCGCGATGAGCAATGAGCAGTTCTTC. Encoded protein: CATSDLDRAAMSNEQFF.

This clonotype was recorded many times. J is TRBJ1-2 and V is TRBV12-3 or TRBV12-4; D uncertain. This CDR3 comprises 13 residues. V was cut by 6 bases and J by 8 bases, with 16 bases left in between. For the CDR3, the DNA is TGTGCCAGCAGCCAAGTTGTAGAGGCGGGCTACACCTTC. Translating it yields CASSQVVEAGYTF.

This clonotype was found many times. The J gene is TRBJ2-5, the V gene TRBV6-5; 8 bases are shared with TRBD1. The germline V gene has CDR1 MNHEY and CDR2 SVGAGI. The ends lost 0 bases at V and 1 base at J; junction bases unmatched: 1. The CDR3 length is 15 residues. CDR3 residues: CASSYSGQGQETQYF. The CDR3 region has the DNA TGTGCCAGCAGTTACTCAGGACAGGGCCAAGAGACCCAGTACTTC.

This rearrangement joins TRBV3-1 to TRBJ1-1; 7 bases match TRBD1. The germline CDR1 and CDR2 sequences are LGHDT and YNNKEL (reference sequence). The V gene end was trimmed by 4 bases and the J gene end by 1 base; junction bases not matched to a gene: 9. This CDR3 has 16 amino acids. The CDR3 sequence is CASSLRGQGGNTEAFF. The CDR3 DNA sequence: TGTGCCAGCAGCCTAAGGGGGCAGGGCGGGAACACTGAAGCTTTCTTT.

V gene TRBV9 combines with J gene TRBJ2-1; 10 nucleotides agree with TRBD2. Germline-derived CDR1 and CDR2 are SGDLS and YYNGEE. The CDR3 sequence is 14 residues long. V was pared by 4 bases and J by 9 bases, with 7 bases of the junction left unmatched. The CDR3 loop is CASSPGTSEGEQFF. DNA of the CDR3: TGTGCCAGCAGCCCCGGGACTAGCGAAGGTGAGCAGTTCTTC.